Shown below are 8 T cell receptor beta chains from a single sample sequenced in a study of Ad26.COV2.S vaccination and SARS-CoV-2 variants. TCRdb's copy holds only in-frame clones and misses some; the assay was immunoSEQ multiplex PCR. The repertoire holds about 400,000 clones, around 82% seen once, with about 7.1% in the top ten. Regarding treatment: 15 to 20 received Ad26.COV2.S at low or high dose, single or two shots; about five received placebo; per-sample allocation not given. Samples analyzed were those drawn on day 63 after the first vaccine or placebo injection. The sequencing used peripheral blood, collected in a trial of Ad26.COV2.S vaccine versus placebo. These TCRs come from a person aged 18-65 years who received the Ad26.COV2.S COVID-19 vaccine or a placebo.

This clone was detected once. This chain joins TRBV9 and TRBJ1-6, with TRBD1 as a possible D gene (6 bases). V was cut by 4 bases and J by 1 base, with 9 bases left in between. Germline CDR1 SGDLS, CDR2 YYNGEE. The CDR3 sequence is 15 residues long. The CDR3 spells CASSPRGSYNSPLHF. CDR3 bases: TGTGCCAGCAGCCCCAGGGGTTCCTATAATTCACCCCTCCACTTT.

This rearrangement joins TRBV18 to TRBJ1-3; D is unresolved. The ends were cut back, 2 bases at V and 0 bases at J, with 11 bases in the middle. Germline CDR1 KGHSH, CDR2 LQKENI. CDR3 length equals 16 residues. This CDR3 is CASSPSAQNSGNTIYF. Written as DNA, the CDR3 is TGTGCCAGCTCACCATCAGCTCAGAACTCTGGAAACACCATATATTTT. Using reference TRBV18 and TRBJ1-3 for the parts outside the CDR3, the full variable domain is NAGVMQNPRHLVRRRGQEARLRCSPMKGHSHVYWYRQLPEEGLKFMVYLQKENIIDESGMPKERFSAEFPKEGPSILRIQQVVRGDSAAYFCASSPSAQNSGNTIYFGEGSWLTVV.

V is TRBV5-1 and J is TRBJ2-7, with TRBD1 matching over 7 bases. Trimming took 4 bases from V and 1 from J; bases not matched to a gene: 8. CDR1 SGHRS and CDR2 YFSETQ come from the germline V gene. The CDR3 has 15 amino acids. CDR3 loop: CASSPTGARSYEQYF. The DNA of the CDR3 is TGCGCCAGCAGCCCCACAGGGGCACGGTCCTACGAGCAGTACTTC.

The rearrangement joins TRBV11-3 to TRBJ1-2; 9 bases agree with TRBD1. Germline loops: CDR1 SGHNT, CDR2 YENEEA. The CDR3 is 14 amino acids. V gave up 5 bases and J gave up 7 bases; unmatched junction bases: 8. The CDR3 is CASSLTGGASGYTF. The CDR3 DNA reads as TGTGCCAGCAGCCTCACAGGGGGCGCGAGTGGCTACACCTTC.

The rearrangement joins TRBV5-4 to TRBJ1-6; D is ambiguous. The CDR3 length is 15 residues. Germline CDR1 and CDR2: SGHNT and YYREEE (reference sequence). The V end was cut by 4 bases, the J end by 3 bases, with 11 bases between. CDR3 sequence reads: CASSGDGFYNSPLHF. For the CDR3, the DNA is TGTGCCAGCAGCGGAGACGGCTTCTATAATTCACCCCTCCACTTT. The full variable domain, its missing parts supplied by reference TRBV5-4 and TRBJ1-6, is ETGVTQSPTHLIKTRGQQVTLRCSSQSGHNTVSWYQQALGQGPQFIFQYYREEENGRGNFPPRFSGLQFPNYSSELNVNALELDDSALYLCASSGDGFYNSPLHFGNGTRLTVT.

The chain is built from TRBV9 and TRBJ1-4, with 7 bases aligning to TRBD1. V shed 7 bases and J 10 bases; nucleotides not matched to a gene: 16. The CDR3 is 15 amino acids. The V gene's germline CDR1 is SGDLS and CDR2 YYNGEE. The CDR3 nucleotides read TGTGCCAGCCGCGCCGTGGAGGGGGCGGGGGGAAAACTGTTTTTT. It is translated as CASRAVEGAGGKLFF. The full variable domain, in which reference TRBV9 and TRBJ1-4 provide the parts outside the CDR3, is DSGVTQTPKHLITATGQRVTLRCSPRSGDLSVYWYQQSLDQGLQFLIQYYNGEERAKGNILERFSAQQFPDLHSELNLSSLELGDSALYFCASRAVEGAGGKLFFGSGTQLSVL.

The CDR3 loop reads CASSSVGGRTYNEQFF. The CDR3, as DNA: TGTGCCAGCAGCTCGGTCGGCGGGCGCACCTACAATGAGCAGTTCTTC. V is TRBV11-2 and J is TRBJ2-1, with a possible D match to TRBD2 (5 bases). CDR1 is SGHAT, CDR2 FQNNGV, per germline. Trimming stripped 4 bases from V and 2 bases from J, with 15 bases between. This CDR3 has 16 residues.

This clone was observed once. The gene calls are TRBV11-1 and TRBJ2-1; 10 nucleotides align to TRBD2. The CDR3 contains 15 residues. CDR1 and CDR2 (germline): SGHAT, FQDESV (reference sequence). V gave up 3 bases and J gave up 2 bases; unmatched junction bases: 1. CDR3 protein: CASSLLAGAYNEQFF. The CDR3, as DNA: TGTGCCAGCAGCTTGCTAGCGGGAGCCTACAATGAGCAGTTCTTC.